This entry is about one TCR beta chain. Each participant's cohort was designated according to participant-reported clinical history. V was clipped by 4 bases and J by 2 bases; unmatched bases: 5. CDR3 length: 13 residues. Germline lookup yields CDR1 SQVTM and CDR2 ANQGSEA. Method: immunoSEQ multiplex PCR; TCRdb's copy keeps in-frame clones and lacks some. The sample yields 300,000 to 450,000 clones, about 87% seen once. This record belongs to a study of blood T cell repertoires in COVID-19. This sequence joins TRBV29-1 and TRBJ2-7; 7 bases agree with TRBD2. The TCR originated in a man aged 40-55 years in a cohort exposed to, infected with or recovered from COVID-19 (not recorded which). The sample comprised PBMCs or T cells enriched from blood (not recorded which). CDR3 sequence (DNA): TGCAGCGTTGGGGGGGGATTCGCCTACGAGCAGTACTTC. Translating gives CSVGGGFAYEQYF.